These 29 T cell receptor beta chains came from one sample sequenced in a study of CD8 T cells in Susac syndrome. Reverse transcription used roughly 0.45 to 1 ug RNA and random hexamers. TCRdb recomputed calls from the immunoSEQ multiplex PCR reads with MiXCR, one row per CDR3 protein. The sample includes approximately 190,000 distinct CDR3 sequences, over 85% of them seen just once. Sequenced input: CD4+ T cells from PBMCs. These receptor sequences come from a human donor in good health.

The V gene is TRBV7-2, the J gene TRBJ1-5; D unresolved. V lost 4 bases, J lost 5 bases, and 12 bases lay in between. The germline gives CDR1 SGHTA, CDR2 FQGNSA. The CDR3 loop spans 14 amino acids. The CDR3 spells CASSSDSVDQPQHF. DNA of the CDR3: TGTGCCAGCAGCTCTGACTCCGTGGATCAGCCCCAGCATTTT.

The chain has TRBV20-1 and TRBJ1-2, with no clear D. This CDR3 contains 13 residues. Germline CDR1 and CDR2: DFQATT and SNEGSKA (reference sequence). Trimming removed 1 base at V and 0 bases at J, with 6 bases between. The CDR3 spells CSARGTANYGYTF. The DNA for the CDR3 is TGCAGTGCTAGAGGGACGGCTAACTATGGCTACACCTTC.

The J gene is TRBJ1-1, the V gene TRBV28; the D gene is possibly TRBD1 (6 bases). Deletions cut 5 bases from V and 4 bases from J, with 17 bases between. CDR1 MDHEN and CDR2 SYDVKM come from the germline V gene. The CDR3 has 15 amino acids. The CDR3 DNA follows: TGTGCCAGCAGTCTCGCAGGGGTTGTCGGCACTGAAGCTTTCTTT. This codes for CASSLAGVVGTEAFF.

The gene calls are TRBV3-1 and TRBJ1-2; no clear D. The germline CDR1 and CDR2 sequences are LGHDT and YNNKEL (reference sequence). The ends were cut back, 2 bases at V and 4 bases at J, with 11 bases in the middle. This CDR3 has 14 residues. The CDR3 loop reads CASSQRSQAYGYTF. CDR3 DNA sequence: TGTGCCAGCAGCCAAAGGAGCCAGGCCTATGGCTACACCTTC.

V gene TRBV20-1 combines with J gene TRBJ2-5, with no clear D. The CDR3 covers 15 residues. CDR1 is DFQATT, CDR2 SNEGSKA, per germline (reference sequence). V was pared by 3 bases and J by 0 bases, with 14 bases between. The CDR3 DNA is TGCAGTGCTAGCCCGGCAACCTGGTACCAAGAGACCCAGTACTTC. Encoded protein: CSASPATWYQETQYF.

The rearrangement joins TRBV28 to TRBJ2-2, with D uncertain. The V end lost 3 bases, the J end lost 4 bases, and 3 bases lay between the germline ends. The CDR3 runs to 12 residues. Germline V gene lookup returns CDR1 MDHEN and CDR2 SYDVKM. The CDR3 is CASSFRTGELFF. CDR3 bases: TGTGCCAGCAGTTTCCGCACCGGGGAGCTGTTTTTT.

The V call is TRBV6-1, the J call TRBJ2-7; D possibly matches TRBD1 or TRBD2 (5 bases each). Deletions cut 2 bases from V and 7 bases from J, with 15 bases between. The germline CDR1 and CDR2 sequences are MNHNS and SASEGT. The CDR3 has 14 residues. The CDR3 here is CASSERDRTGEQYF. CDR3 DNA: TGTGCCAGCAGTGAAAGGGACCGAACTGGGGAGCAGTACTTC.

The chain joins TRBV30 to TRBJ1-2, with TRBD1 identical over 7 bases. Germline values: CDR1 GTSNPN, CDR2 SVGIG (reference sequence). CDR3 length equals 12 residues. The V and J ends lost 5 bases and 8 bases, in that order; junction bases with no gene match: 8. The CDR3 DNA follows: TGTGCCTGGGGACAGGAAGTTAAGGGCTACACCTTC. It specifies CAWGQEVKGYTF.

This chain connects TRBV30 to TRBJ1-1; tentative D call: TRBD1 (5 bases). Germline CDR1 and CDR2: GTSNPN and SVGIG (reference sequence). V was shortened by 3 bases and J by 1 base, with 6 bases between the two germline ends. This CDR3 region has 12 residues. DNA of the CDR3: TGTGCCTGGAGGGGGCAGAACACTGAAGCTTTCTTT. Its protein product is CAWRGQNTEAFF. The full variable domain, with the rest looked up from reference TRBV30 and TRBJ1-1, is SQTIHQWPATLVQPVGSPLSLECTVEGTSNPNLYWYRQAAGRGLQLLFYSVGIGQISSEVPQNLSASRPQDRQFILSSKKLLLSDSGFYLCAWRGQNTEAFFGQGTRLTVV.

This chain uses TRBV19 with TRBJ1-1; TRBD1 might be the D (6 bases). CDR1 and CDR2 (germline): LNHDA, SQIVND (reference sequence). The V gene lost 6 bases and the J gene lost 0 bases, with 14 bases spanning the gap. The CDR3 is 15 residues long. CDR3: CASSPLGGMNTEAFF. The CDR3 nucleotides read TGTGCCAGTAGCCCCCTTGGGGGCATGAACACTGAAGCTTTCTTT.

This sequence joins TRBV3-1 and TRBJ1-6; D is possibly TRBD1 (6 bases). The CDR3 length is 14 residues. V was cut by 6 bases and J by 4 bases, with 10 bases left in between. Germline V gives CDR1 LGHDT, CDR2 YNNKEL (reference sequence). As DNA, the CDR3 is TGTGCCAGCAGAGATGGACAGTATAATTCACCCCTCCACTTT. Protein sequence: CASRDGQYNSPLHF.

The chain combines TRBV29-1 with TRBJ1-1, with D perhaps matching TRBD1 (5 bases). This CDR3 has 11 amino acids. Trimming stripped 5 bases from V and 11 bases from J, with 15 bases between. Per germline, CDR1 SQVTM and CDR2 ANQGSEA. Here the CDR3 DNA reads TGCAGCGTTAATCCGGGACTGGAGGCTTTCTTT. As protein: CSVNPGLEAFF.

The chain has TRBV7-9 and TRBJ2-1; TRBD2 matches 8 bases. Trimming cost V 5 bases and J 5 bases; bases outside gene matches: 5. From germline, CDR1 is SEHNR and CDR2 FQNEAQ (reference sequence). The CDR3 is 14 amino acids. The CDR3 here is CASSREGRDNEQFF. In DNA, the CDR3 is TGTGCCAGCAGCCGGGAGGGCAGGGACAATGAGCAGTTCTTC.

The rearrangement links TRBV4-2 to TRBJ2-6; TRBD1 matches 7 bases. Trimming removed 6 bases from V and 2 bases from J; junction bases left unmatched: 4. CDR1 is LGHNA, CDR2 YNFKEQ, per germline. This CDR3 is built from 15 residues. This chain's CDR3 is CASRRTGAGANVLTF. The CDR3 region has the DNA TGTGCCAGCAGGCGAACAGGGGCTGGGGCCAACGTCCTGACTTTC.

The chain is built from TRBV7-6 and TRBJ1-5; D call uncertain. The CDR3 contains 16 residues. CDR1 is SGHVS, CDR2 FNYEAQ, per germline. Trimming stripped 4 bases from V and 0 bases from J, with 13 bases between. CDR3: CASSSGPTGSNQPQHF. The CDR3 nucleotides are TGTGCCAGCAGCTCAGGTCCCACCGGTAGCAATCAGCCCCAGCATTTT.

The table lists this clonotype with a count of one. This rearrangement joins TRBV20-1 to TRBJ1-4; D gene uncertain. V was pared by 3 bases and J by 7 bases, with 15 bases between. CDR1 DFQATT and CDR2 SNEGSKA come from the germline V gene (reference sequence). The CDR3 sequence is 14 residues long. This CDR3 is CSASDITEGEKLFF. CDR3 sequence (DNA): TGCAGTGCTAGCGATATAACAGAGGGTGAAAAACTGTTTTTT.

The chain links TRBV9 to TRBJ1-2; D is ambiguous. This CDR3 comprises 15 residues. V was trimmed by 0 bases and J by 4 bases, leaving 13 bases between them. In germline, CDR1 is SGDLS, CDR2 YYNGEE. CDR3 sequence: CASSVGVGEGYGYTF. The CDR3 bases are TGTGCCAGCAGCGTAGGGGTCGGGGAGGGCTATGGCTACACCTTC.

The chain carries TRBV7-2 and TRBJ2-4, with 10 bases aligning to TRBD1. The junction had 5 bases not matched to a gene; V was cut back by 5 bases and J by 7 bases. The CDR3 runs to 14 residues. Germline values: CDR1 SGHTA, CDR2 FQGNSA. CDR3 residues: CASSAQTGGNIQYF. Written as DNA, the CDR3 is TGTGCCAGCAGCGCTCAGACAGGGGGCAACATTCAGTACTTC.

The chain uses TRBV12-3 or TRBV12-4 and TRBJ1-1, with D possibly being TRBD1 (6 bases). The V end lost 6 bases, the J end lost 0 bases, and 14 bases lay between the germline ends. There are 15 residues in the CDR3. Written as DNA, the CDR3 is TGTGCCAGCAGGCCAGGGGTTGGGGTGAACACTGAAGCTTTCTTT. It translates to CASRPGVGVNTEAFF.

J is TRBJ1-2 and V is TRBV7-2; 7 positions match TRBD1. The junction had 7 bases not matched to a gene; V was cut back by 6 bases and J by 0 bases. The CDR3 sequence is 15 residues long. Germline assignment: CDR1 SGHTA and CDR2 FQGNSA. CDR3 in DNA: TGTGCCAGCAGACCTAACAGGGGATCTAACTATGGCTACACCTTC. It yields the protein CASRPNRGSNYGYTF.

The chain is built from TRBV7-2 and TRBJ2-1; D gene ambiguous. The CDR3 runs 15 residues. The germline CDR1 and CDR2 sequences are SGHTA and FQGNSA. The V gene lost 3 bases and the J gene lost 0 bases, with 9 bases spanning the gap. CDR3 coding DNA: TGTGCCAGCAGCTTTGCTAAGAGCTCCTACAATGAGCAGTTCTTC. Translation: CASSFAKSSYNEQFF.

V gene TRBV27 combines with J gene TRBJ2-2; D is uncertain. The germline V and J ends were trimmed by 4 bases and 1 base, with 7 bases remaining between them. CDR1 is MNHEY, CDR2 SMNVEV, per germline (reference sequence). This CDR3 has 14 amino acids. The CDR3 protein is CASSSVQNTGELFF. The CDR3 DNA follows: TGTGCCAGCAGTTCCGTTCAGAACACCGGGGAGCTGTTTTTT.

V and J are TRBV5-1 and TRBJ2-5; D possibly corresponds to TRBD2 (6 bases). The CDR3 runs to 14 residues. V was clipped by 4 bases and J by 4 bases, with 14 bases between them. Germline V gene sequence: CDR1 SGHRS, CDR2 YFSETQ. Here the CDR3 reads CASSPGGIGETQYF. The DNA for the CDR3 is TGCGCCAGCAGCCCTGGGGGGATTGGAGAGACCCAGTACTTC.

The chain is built from TRBV9 and TRBJ2-1, with D tentatively TRBD2 (6 bases). This CDR3 contains 15 residues. The germline V gene has CDR1 SGDLS and CDR2 YYNGEE. Trimming shortened V by 4 bases and J by 0 bases, and 11 bases separated the two germline ends. Here the CDR3 reads CASSPGATSYNEQFF. Written as DNA, the CDR3 is TGTGCCAGCAGCCCGGGAGCTACCTCCTACAATGAGCAGTTCTTC.

This chain links TRBV5-1 with TRBJ2-7, with 7 bases matching TRBD2. The CDR3 is 15 amino acids. The germline gives CDR1 SGHRS, CDR2 YFSETQ. The ends lost 2 bases at V and 3 bases at J; junction bases unmatched: 8. CDR3 protein: CASSFMGGRNYEQYF. The CDR3 DNA reads as TGCGCCAGCAGCTTTATGGGAGGGCGAAACTACGAGCAGTACTTC.

The V and J genes are TRBV29-1 and TRBJ2-1, with D possibly TRBD1 on 6 matching bases. This CDR3 region has 14 residues. V was trimmed by 5 bases and J by 10 bases, leaving 21 bases between them. CDR1 is SQVTM, CDR2 ANQGSEA, per germline. CDR3 DNA: TGCAGCGTTAACAGGGCCCAAACCCAACCCGAGCAGTTCTTC. Encoded protein: CSVNRAQTQPEQFF.

The rearrangement uses TRBV20-1 and TRBJ1-2; perhaps TRBD1 as D (5 bases). CDR3 length equals 12 residues. V lost 5 bases and J lost 8, with 15 bases in between. Germline values: CDR1 DFQATT, CDR2 SNEGSKA (reference sequence). CDR3 coding DNA: TGCAGTGCTCTCGGGGGATTTCGGGGCTACACCTTC. It translates to CSALGGFRGYTF.

The rearrangement uses TRBV2 and TRBJ2-2; 8 positions agree with TRBD1. This CDR3 is 14 amino acids long. V was clipped by 7 bases and J by 5 bases; unmatched bases: 6. The germline gives CDR1 SNHLY, CDR2 FYNNEI. The CDR3 spells CASIRDRLTGELFF. The CDR3 region has the DNA TGTGCCAGCATAAGGGACAGGCTTACCGGGGAGCTGTTTTTT. The full variable domain, in which reference TRBV2 and TRBJ2-2 provide the parts outside the CDR3, is EPEVTQTPSHQVTQMGQEVILRCVPISNHLYFYWYRQILGQKVEFLVSFYNNEISEKSEIFDDQFSVERPDGSNFTLKIRSTKLEDSAMYFCASIRDRLTGELFFGEGSRLTVL.

This chain joins TRBV6-2 or TRBV6-3 and TRBJ2-7, with D possibly being TRBD1 (5 bases). V gave up 5 bases and J gave up 5 bases, with 13 bases separating them. Per the germline V gene, CDR1 is MNHEY and CDR2 is SVGEGT. The CDR3 is 13 residues long. The CDR3 coding sequence is TGTGCCAGCAGTACCCTTAGGGGTCACGAGCAGTACGTC. Protein sequence: CASSTLRGHEQYV.